Sequencing of this T cell receptor beta chain was carried out in a study of OX40 agonist ivuxolimab in advanced cancers. Whole-study context: Patients were treated with ivuxolimab, an agonistic anti-OX40 (CD134) antibody.

Germline CDR1 reads ENHRY; CDR2 reads SYGVKD. CDR3 length equals 13 residues. The V and J ends lost 7 bases and 1 base respectively, with 10 bases between them. Libraries were prepared by immunoSEQ multiplex PCR; TCRdb keeps only in-frame clonotypes and omits some of them. Among tens of thousands of clones listed, approximately 86% were seen once. The source was CD4+ or CD8+ T cells sorted from blood, collected in a trial of the OX40 agonist ivuxolimab. The clonotype originates from an adult with an advanced solid tumor such as melanoma, head and neck, liver or kidney cancer. This chain connects TRBV10-3 to TRBJ1-1, with D possibly matching TRBD1 (5 bases). Here the CDR3 reads CAINPTANTEAFF. The CDR3 bases are TGTGCCATCAACCCGACAGCGAACACTGAAGCTTTCTTT.